The clone carrying this TCR beta chain was counted only a few times. Germline CDR1 reads MDHEN; CDR2 reads SYDVKM. Trimming pared 4 bases from V and 0 bases from J, leaving 6 bases between. The CDR3 contains 13 residues. This sample was included in a study of T cell responses to AZD1222 COVID-19 vaccine. TCRdb's table, derived via immunoSEQ multiplex PCR, lists solely in-frame clones and lacks some. The table has more than 150,000 clones, 75% to 90% seen once; the top ten hold 2.5% to 3%. Sequenced here: peripheral blood, sampled on day 0 of MenACWY control vaccination. The chain is built from TRBV28 and TRBJ1-1; D call uncertain. The sequence was obtained from an adult in good health. For the CDR3, the DNA is TGTGCCAGCAGTTCTCTGTTGAACACTGAAGCTTTCTTT. As protein: CASSSLLNTEAFF.